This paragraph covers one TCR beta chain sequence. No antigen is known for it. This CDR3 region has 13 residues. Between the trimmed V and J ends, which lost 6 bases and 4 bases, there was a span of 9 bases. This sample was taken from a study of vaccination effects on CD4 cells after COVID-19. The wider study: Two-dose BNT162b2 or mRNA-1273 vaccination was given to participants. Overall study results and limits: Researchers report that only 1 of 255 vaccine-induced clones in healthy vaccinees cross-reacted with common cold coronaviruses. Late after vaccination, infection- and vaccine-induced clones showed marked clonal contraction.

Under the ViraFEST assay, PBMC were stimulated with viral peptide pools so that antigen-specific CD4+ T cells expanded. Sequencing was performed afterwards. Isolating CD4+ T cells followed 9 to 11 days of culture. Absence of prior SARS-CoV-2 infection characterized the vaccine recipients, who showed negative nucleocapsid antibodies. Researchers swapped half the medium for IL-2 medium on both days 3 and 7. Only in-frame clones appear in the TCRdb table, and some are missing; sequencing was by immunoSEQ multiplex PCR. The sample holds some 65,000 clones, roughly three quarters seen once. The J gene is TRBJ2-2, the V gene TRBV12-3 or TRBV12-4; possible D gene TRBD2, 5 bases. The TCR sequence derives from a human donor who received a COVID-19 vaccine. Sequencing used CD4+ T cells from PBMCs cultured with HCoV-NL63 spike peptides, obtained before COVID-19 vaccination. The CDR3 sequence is CASSLAGTGELFF. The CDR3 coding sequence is TGTGCCAGCAGCCTAGCTGGCACCGGGGAGCTGTTTTTT.